These T cell receptor beta chains were read from a single sample in a study of T cells in Graves' hyperthyroidism and ophthalmopathy. In TCRdb, the multiplex PCR reads were re-called with MiXCR into one record per CDR3 protein. Seen here are roughly 96,000 distinct CDR3 sequences, approximately 56% observed once, and the top ten hold roughly a quarter. Material: blood. The receptors were sampled from a woman aged 40 to 50 with Graves' hyperthyroidism. CDR3s include the opening cysteine and the closing phenylalanine or tryptophan. The D gene is left open where the match is weak. Some rows mark clone size as missing; the rest say once, few, many or name a class of expanded clone.

j_call v_call clone_size d_call cdr3_nt cdr3_aa
TRBJ1-4 TRBV12-3/TRBV12-4 NA TRBD1 TGTGCCAGCAGTCCGGGACAGGAAAAACTGTTTTTT CASSPGQEKLFF
TRBJ1-1 TRBV2 many NA TGTGCCAGCAAAATGAACACTGAAGCTTTCTTT CASKMNTEAFF
TRBJ1-1 TRBV12-3/TRBV12-4 many NA TGTGCCAGCAGTTCGTCCGCAGGGAATCCTTGGAACACTGAAGCTTTCTTT CASSSSAGNPWNTEAFF
TRBJ1-2 TRBV29-1 NA NA TGCAGCTTGAGGATATTTGGCTACACCTTC CSLRIFGYTF
TRBJ2-1 TRBV29-1 once TRBD2 TGCAGCGTTACCCGGGGACTAGCGGGAGGGAATGAGCAGTTCTTC CSVTRGLAGGNEQFF
TRBJ2-6 TRBV10-3 NA NA TGTGCCATCAGGGTGGAGGCGAACACCGGGGCCAACGTCCTGACTTTC CAIRVEANTGANVLTF
TRBJ2-7 TRBV5-6 many NA TGTGCCAGCAGCCTGTCCGGTCTCGGAGGCTCCTACGAGCAGTACTTC CASSLSGLGGSYEQYF
TRBJ2-6 TRBV20-1 NA TRBD2 TGCAGTGCTAGAGTCCCCGGGGGGAGAGGCTCTGGGGCCAACGTCCTGACTTTC CSARVPGGRGSGANVLTF
TRBJ1-4 TRBV7-2 NA NA TGTGCCAGCAGCTTAGCTATCGGGAGGGAAAAACTGTTTTTT CASSLAIGREKLFF
TRBJ2-7 TRBV7-3 many TRBD1 TGTGCCAGCAGCTCCACGTCGGACAGGGCAAATCACTACGAGCAGTACTTC CASSSTSDRANHYEQYF
TRBJ1-1 TRBV25-1 NA TRBD1 TGTGCTGAACAGGGGGGCACTGAAGCTTTCTTT CAEQGGTEAFF
TRBJ2-5 TRBV5-1 many NA TGCGCCAGCAGCTTGCTAGGCGGGGGCAGCCAAGAGACCCAGTACTTC CASSLLGGGSQETQYF
TRBJ1-1 TRBV29-1 NA NA TGCAGCGTTGAAAGGAGCTATGGCTACACTGAAGCTTTCTTT CSVERSYGYTEAFF
TRBJ1-2 TRBV25-1 once NA TGTGCCAGCAGTGCTAGGCCCCAGGGCGTAGATTATGGCTACACCTTC CASSARPQGVDYGYTF
TRBJ2-7 TRBV10-3 NA TRBD1 TGTGCCATCGCCGGACAGGGAAAGCAGTACTTC CAIAGQGKQYF
TRBJ2-7 TRBV7-2 NA TRBD2 TGTGCCAGCAGCTTTGCTAGCGGGAGTTACGAGCAGTACTTC CASSFASGSYEQYF
TRBJ2-7 TRBV5-1 few NA TGCGCCAGCAGCCCCCCCATCTTAGGTAGGGGCCACGAGCAGTACTTC CASSPPILGRGHEQYF
TRBJ1-5 TRBV7-9 large NA TGTGCCAGCAGCGAGGCGGGCAATCAGCCCCAGCATTTT CASSEAGNQPQHF
TRBJ1-1 TRBV29-1 many NA TGCAGCGGGATCAAGAACACTGAAGCTTTCTTT CSGIKNTEAFF
TRBJ2-2 TRBV25-1 NA TRBD1 TGTGCCAGCAGTGCGCCGGGACAGGGTCGGACCGGGGAGCTGTTTTTT CASSAPGQGRTGELFF
TRBJ2-7 TRBV7-2 few TRBD2 TGTGCCAGCAGCACTAGCGGGGCCTACGAGCAGTACTTC CASSTSGAYEQYF
TRBJ2-7 TRBV2 many NA TGTGCCAGCAGTGACCGAGACAGAGGGTACGAGCAGTACTTC CASSDRDRGYEQYF
TRBJ1-5 TRBV2 NA TRBD1 TGTGCCAGCAGTGAAGACGGGCAGGGGGGAAATAGCAATCAGCCCCAGCATTTT CASSEDGQGGNSNQPQHF
TRBJ1-5 TRBV7-9 NA TRBD1 TGTGCCAGCAGGACAATACAGGGGCTGAGCAATCAGCCCCAGCATTTT CASRTIQGLSNQPQHF
TRBJ2-6 TRBV29-1 NA TRBD1 TGCAGCGTTGAACGGGACAGGGCAACTGGGGCCAACGTCCTGACTTTC CSVERDRATGANVLTF
TRBJ2-5 TRBV25-1 NA NA TGTGCCAGCAGCTCTAGGCAGGCGCGGGTGGAGACCCAGTACTTC CASSSRQARVETQYF
TRBJ1-6 TRBV2 NA NA TGTGCCAGCCACCAGGACTATAATTCACCCCTCCACTTT CASHQDYNSPLHF
TRBJ2-7 TRBV6-5 NA TRBD1 TGTGCCAGCATTAACAGGGGCCTAGCCTCCTACGAGCAGTACTTC CASINRGLASYEQYF
TRBJ2-3 TRBV12-3/TRBV12-4 few NA TGTGCCAGCAGTTTTTTCAGTGTAGATACGCAGTATTTT CASSFFSVDTQYF
TRBJ2-7 TRBV29-1 NA TRBD2 TGCAGCGTGACCGGGACTAGGTATTCCCACGAGCAGTACTTC CSVTGTRYSHEQYF
TRBJ2-3 TRBV2 few TRBD2 TGTGCCAGCAGCAAAAGGGCGGGAGGCCCGGAAGATACGCAGTATTTT CASSKRAGGPEDTQYF
TRBJ2-5 TRBV19 few TRBD1 TGTGCCAGTAGTACTTCTCGGACAGGGGGCCTTGGCAAGGAGACCCAGTACTTC CASSTSRTGGLGKETQYF
TRBJ1-2 TRBV9 many TRBD1 TGTGCCAGCAGCGTAGGTGGACAGGGGAACTATGGCTACACCTTC CASSVGGQGNYGYTF
TRBJ1-2 TRBV6-5 NA TRBD1 TGTGCCAGCAGACAATCCAGGGGGCGATTTTATGGCTACACCTTC CASRQSRGRFYGYTF
TRBJ1-3 TRBV28 NA NA TGTGCCAGCAGAGACACCAACTCTGGAAACACCATGTATTTT CASRDTNSGNTMYF
TRBJ1-5 TRBV7-4 NA NA TGTGCCAGCAGCTCGGACAGCTCGAATCAGCCCCAGCATTTT CASSSDSSNQPQHF
TRBJ2-5 TRBV27 many NA TGTGCCAGCACCGATGGGGGGAGGGAGACCCAGTACTTC CASTDGGRETQYF
TRBJ1-6 TRBV30 once TRBD1 TGTGCCCCGTCGGGACAGGCCCTCCACTTT CAPSGQALHF
TRBJ1-6 TRBV28 NA TRBD1 TGTGCCAGCAGTTATCAGGGGGCGAATAACTCACCCCTCCACTTT CASSYQGANNSPLHF
TRBJ2-5 TRBV7-2 many NA TGTGCTTGTGCGTCCGTCCGCCTGGGGGAGACCCAGTACTTC CACASVRLGETQYF
TRBJ2-7 TRBV4-1 many NA TGCGCCAGCAGCCTCATCGACGGTGGCTACGAGCAGTACTTC CASSLIDGGYEQYF
TRBJ2-2 TRBV7-8 NA NA TGTGCCAGCAGCGTAGGAGTCGGAGCTAACACCGGGGAGCTGTTTTTT CASSVGVGANTGELFF
TRBJ1-2 TRBV10-3 once NA TGTGCCATCGACGGGGGGAACTATGGCTACACCTTC CAIDGGNYGYTF
TRBJ1-2 TRBV6-5 NA NA TGTGCCAGCAGTTACCCGCGGGTTGTCTATGGCTACACCTTC CASSYPRVVYGYTF
TRBJ2-5 TRBV25-1 NA NA TGTGCCTCCGCCAGGGGAGCGGCGTACCAAGAGACCCAGTACTTC CASARGAAYQETQYF
TRBJ1-3 TRBV7-2 once NA TGTGCCAGCAGCTTAGTGGTTGACTATGGCTTAAACACCATATATTTT CASSLVVDYGLNTIYF
TRBJ1-1 TRBV7-8 once NA TGTGCCAGCAGTTACTCGGGCAGGGGCACTGAGGCTCTCTTT CASSYSGRGTEALF
TRBJ1-4 TRBV5-1 many TRBD1 TGCGCCAGCAGCCCCGGACAGGGGACTGAAAAACTGTTTTTT CASSPGQGTEKLFF
TRBJ2-5 TRBV20-1 many TRBD2 TGCAGTGCAACCCCCCCCACTAGCGGTCCTTTCGGGACCCAGTACTTC CSATPPTSGPFGTQYF
TRBJ2-7 TRBV5-1 many NA TGCGCCAGCAGCTTTTACACGAATACCTACGAGCAGTACTTC CASSFYTNTYEQYF
TRBJ1-2 TRBV6-5 many NA TGTGCCAGCAGGCTCCCGGGAGAACCTCTTGGTTATGGCTACACCTTC CASRLPGEPLGYGYTF
TRBJ1-5 TRBV7-9 many NA TGTGCCAGCAGCTCGGCTACCACCGGGACATACCGTAATCAGCCCCAGCATTTT CASSSATTGTYRNQPQHF
TRBJ2-3 TRBV9 many NA TGTGCCAGCAGCGTAGCCGGTGGGGCAGGTACTAGCACAGATACGCAGTATTTT CASSVAGGAGTSTDTQYF
TRBJ2-5 TRBV7-2 many NA TGTGCCAGCAGCTTGGAGGGGTGGGAGACCCAGTACTTC CASSLEGWETQYF
TRBJ2-5 TRBV6-8 few NA TGTGCCAGCAGCCCCACCGGGGCAGGGGAGACCCAGTACTTC CASSPTGAGETQYF
TRBJ2-2 TRBV15 many NA TGTGCCACCAGATGGGTAGGGGGGCGCGAAGAGCTGTTTTTT CATRWVGGREELFF
TRBJ2-5 TRBV29-1 NA NA TGCAGCGTAGGAAGGCTAGTAGTGGAGACCCAGTACTTC CSVGRLVVETQYF
TRBJ2-7 TRBV5-6 many NA TGTGCCAGCAGCCTCAGGGGCCACGAGCAGTACTTC CASSLRGHEQYF
TRBJ1-1 TRBV12-3/TRBV12-4 many NA TGTGCCAGCAGTTTATGGGGGGACACTGAAGCTTTCTTT CASSLWGDTEAFF